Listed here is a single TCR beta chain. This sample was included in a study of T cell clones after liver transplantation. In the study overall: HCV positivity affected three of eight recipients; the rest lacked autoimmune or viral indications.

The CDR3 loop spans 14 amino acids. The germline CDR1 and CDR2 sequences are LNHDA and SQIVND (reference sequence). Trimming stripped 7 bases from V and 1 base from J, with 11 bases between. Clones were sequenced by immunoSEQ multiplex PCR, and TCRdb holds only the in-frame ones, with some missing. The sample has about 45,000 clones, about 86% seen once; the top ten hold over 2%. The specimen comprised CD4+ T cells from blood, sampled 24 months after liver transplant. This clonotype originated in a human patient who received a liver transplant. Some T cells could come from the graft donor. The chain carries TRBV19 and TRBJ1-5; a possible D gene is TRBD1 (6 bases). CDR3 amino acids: CASTLTGSNQPQHF. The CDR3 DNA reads TGTGCCAGTACTCTGACAGGCAGCAATCAGCCCCAGCATTTT.